The present TCR beta chain was sequenced within a study of radiotherapy plus CTLA-4 blockade in lung cancer. Study summary: Among all patients, 18% showed objective responses, while about 30% had disease control. General study points: Among reported predictors of response, early blood T cell clone dynamics with interferon-beta performed best. Blood TCR clones of tumor origin expanded after radiotherapy plus ipilimumab.

Ipilimumab CTLA-4 blockade and focal radiation were given to patients with chemo-refractory metastatic non-small-cell lung cancer. The assay was immunoSEQ multiplex PCR, and TCRdb's table has in-frame clones only and misses some. This table holds about 120,000 clones, about 80% found once. Germline CDR1 is SEHNR and CDR2 is FQNEAQ (reference sequence). The CDR3 totals 14 residues. V dropped 4 bases and J dropped 6; count of bases not matched to a gene: 5. As regards this clone: Its antigen is unidentified.

The chain carries TRBV7-9 and TRBJ2-7; TRBD2 matches 11 bases. This specimen was peripheral blood, taken from a patient treated with radiotherapy plus ipilimumab. This clonotype originated in a human donor with non-small cell lung cancer that progressed on radiotherapy plus ipilimumab. Some clones in this sample may be carry-over from other donors' samples. The CDR3 DNA sequence: TGTGCCAGCAGCTCGGGGCTAGCGGGGGGCGAGCAGTACTTC. It translates to CASSSGLAGGEQYF.